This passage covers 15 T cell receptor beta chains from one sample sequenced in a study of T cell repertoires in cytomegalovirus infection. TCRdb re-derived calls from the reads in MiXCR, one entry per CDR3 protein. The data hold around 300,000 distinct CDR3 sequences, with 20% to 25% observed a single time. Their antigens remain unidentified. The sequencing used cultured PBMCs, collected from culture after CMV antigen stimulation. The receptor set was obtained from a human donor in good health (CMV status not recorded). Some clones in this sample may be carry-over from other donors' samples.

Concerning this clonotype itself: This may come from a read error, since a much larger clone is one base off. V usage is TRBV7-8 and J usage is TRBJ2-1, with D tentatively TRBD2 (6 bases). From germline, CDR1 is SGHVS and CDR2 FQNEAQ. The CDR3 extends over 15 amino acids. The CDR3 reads CDSSLGREMRNEQFF. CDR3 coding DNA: TGTGACAGCAGCTTAGGTCGGGAGATGCGGAATGAGCAGTTCTTC. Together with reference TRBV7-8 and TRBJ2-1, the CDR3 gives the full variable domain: GAGVSQSPRYKVAKRGQDVALRCDPISGHVSLFWYQQALGQGPEFLTYFQNEAQLDKSGLPSDRFFAERPEGSVSTLKIQRTQQEDSAVYLCDSSLGREMRNEQFFGPGTRLTVL.

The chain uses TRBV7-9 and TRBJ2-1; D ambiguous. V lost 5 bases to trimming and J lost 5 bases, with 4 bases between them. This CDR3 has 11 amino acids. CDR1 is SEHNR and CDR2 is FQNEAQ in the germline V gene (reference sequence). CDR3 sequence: CASSNDNEQFF. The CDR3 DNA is TGTGCCAGCAGCAACGACAATGAGCAGTTCTTC. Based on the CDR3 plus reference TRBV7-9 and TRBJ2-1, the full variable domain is DTGVSQNPRHKITKRGQNVTFRCDPISEHNRLYWYRQTLGQGPEFLTYFQNEAQLEKSRLLSDRFSAERPKGSFSTLEIQRTEQGDSAMYLCASSNDNEQFFGPGTRLTVL.

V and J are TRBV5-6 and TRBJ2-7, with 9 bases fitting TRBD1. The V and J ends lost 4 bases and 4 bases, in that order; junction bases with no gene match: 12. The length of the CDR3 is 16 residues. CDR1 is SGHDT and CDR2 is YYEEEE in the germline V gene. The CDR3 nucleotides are TGTGCCAGCAGCGACGCCGGGACAGGGATAGCATACGAGCAGTACTTC. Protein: CASSDAGTGIAYEQYF.

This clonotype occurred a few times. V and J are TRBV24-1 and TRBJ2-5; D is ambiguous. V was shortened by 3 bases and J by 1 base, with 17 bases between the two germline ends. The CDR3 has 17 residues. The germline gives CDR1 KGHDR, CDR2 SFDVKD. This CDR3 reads CATSDHDPWAVQETQYF. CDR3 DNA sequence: TGTGCCACCAGTGATCACGATCCCTGGGCGGTCCAAGAGACCCAGTACTTC.

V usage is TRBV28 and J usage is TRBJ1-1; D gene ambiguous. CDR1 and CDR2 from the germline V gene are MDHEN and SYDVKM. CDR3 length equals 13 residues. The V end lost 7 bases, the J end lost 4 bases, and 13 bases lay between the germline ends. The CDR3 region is CASIPPGSTEAFF. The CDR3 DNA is TGTGCCAGCATCCCCCCCGGGAGCACTGAAGCTTTCTTT.

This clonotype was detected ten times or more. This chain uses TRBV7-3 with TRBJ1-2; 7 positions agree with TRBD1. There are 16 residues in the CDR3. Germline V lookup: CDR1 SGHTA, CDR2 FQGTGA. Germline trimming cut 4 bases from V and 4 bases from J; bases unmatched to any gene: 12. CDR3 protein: CASSSTTDRASYGYTF. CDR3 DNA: TGTGCCAGCAGCTCGACCACCGACAGGGCCTCCTATGGCTACACCTTC.

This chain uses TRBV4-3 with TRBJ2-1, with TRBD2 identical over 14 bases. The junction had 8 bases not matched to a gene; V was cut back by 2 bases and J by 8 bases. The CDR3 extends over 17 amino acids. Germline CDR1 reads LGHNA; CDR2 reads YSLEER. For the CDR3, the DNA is TGCGCCAGCAGCCAATCTTCCGGGACTAGCGGGAGTGATGAGCAGTTCTTC. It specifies CASSQSSGTSGSDEQFF.

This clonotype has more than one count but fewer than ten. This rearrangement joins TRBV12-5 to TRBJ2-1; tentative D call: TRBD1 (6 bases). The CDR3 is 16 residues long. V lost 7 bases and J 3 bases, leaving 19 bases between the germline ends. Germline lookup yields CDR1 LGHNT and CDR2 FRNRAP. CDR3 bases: TGTGCTAGTGACATACCCCAGGGGATGCGCTACAATGAGCAGTTCTTC. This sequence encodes CASDIPQGMRYNEQFF.

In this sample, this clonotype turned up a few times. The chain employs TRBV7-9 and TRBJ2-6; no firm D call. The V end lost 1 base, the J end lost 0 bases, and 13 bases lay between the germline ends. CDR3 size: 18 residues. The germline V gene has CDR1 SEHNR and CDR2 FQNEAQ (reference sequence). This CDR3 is CASSLEGGLSSGANVLTF. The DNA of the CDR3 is TGTGCCAGCAGCTTAGAAGGCGGATTGAGCTCTGGGGCCAACGTCCTGACTTTC.

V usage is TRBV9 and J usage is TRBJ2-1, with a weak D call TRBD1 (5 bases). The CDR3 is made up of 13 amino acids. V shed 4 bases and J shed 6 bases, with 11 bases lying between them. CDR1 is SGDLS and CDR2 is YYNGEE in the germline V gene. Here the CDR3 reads CASSPRGGNEQFF. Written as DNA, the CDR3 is TGTGCCAGCAGCCCAAGGGGCGGCAATGAGCAGTTCTTC.

CDR3 residues: CASSSPFLLAGNEQFF. The CDR3 DNA sequence: TGCGCCAGCAGCTCTCCGTTCTTACTAGCGGGGAATGAGCAGTTCTTC. The V and J genes are TRBV5-1 and TRBJ2-1; 10 nucleotides line up with TRBD2. The CDR3 runs 16 residues. V dropped 3 bases and J dropped 7; count of bases not matched to a gene: 10. Germline V gene lookup returns CDR1 SGHRS and CDR2 YFSETQ.

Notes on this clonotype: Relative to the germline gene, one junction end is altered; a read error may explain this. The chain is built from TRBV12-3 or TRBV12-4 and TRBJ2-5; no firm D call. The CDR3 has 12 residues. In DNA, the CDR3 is TGTGCCAGCAGTTCACCACCAGAGGCCCAGTACTTC. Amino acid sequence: CASSSPPEAQYF.

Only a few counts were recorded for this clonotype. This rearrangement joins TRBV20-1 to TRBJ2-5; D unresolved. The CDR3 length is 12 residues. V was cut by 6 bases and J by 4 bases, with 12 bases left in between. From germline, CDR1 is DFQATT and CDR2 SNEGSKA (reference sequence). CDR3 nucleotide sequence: TGCAGTGCGCGACTGAAGGTAGAGACCCAGTACTTC. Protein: CSARLKVETQYF.

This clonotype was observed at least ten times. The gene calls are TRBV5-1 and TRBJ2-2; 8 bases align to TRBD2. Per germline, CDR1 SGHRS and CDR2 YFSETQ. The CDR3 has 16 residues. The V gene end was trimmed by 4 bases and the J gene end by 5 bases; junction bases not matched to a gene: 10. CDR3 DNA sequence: TGCGCCAGCAGCCTCCAACCGGGACTAGTAACCGGGGAGCTGTTTTTT. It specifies CASSLQPGLVTGELFF.

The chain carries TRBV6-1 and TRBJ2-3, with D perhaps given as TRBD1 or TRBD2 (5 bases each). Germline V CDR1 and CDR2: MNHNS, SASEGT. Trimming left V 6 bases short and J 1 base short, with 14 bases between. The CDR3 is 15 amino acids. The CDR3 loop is CASRDRDQRTDTQYF. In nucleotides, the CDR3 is TGTGCCAGCAGGGACCGGGACCAACGCACAGATACGCAGTATTTT.